In its sample, the clone carrying this T cell receptor beta chain was seen many times. Its antigen is undetermined. Researchers sorted naive CD8 T cells as cells that were CD8+CD4-CCR7+CD45RA+. Trimming left V 5 bases short and J 2 bases short, with 23 bases between. CDR1 and CDR2 (germline): SEHNR, FQNEAQ (reference sequence). The CDR3 is 18 amino acids. The sample originates from a study of molecular identifiers for immune sequencing clone quantification. Previously published methods and listed TCR primers were used for the bulk TCR libraries. In TCRdb, the PCR reads were re-called with MiXCR into one record per CDR3 protein. The sample consists of around 470,000 distinct CDR3 sequences, about 26% of them appearing once. Whole-study results and caveats: Among effectors, clones above 20 RNA copies held over 97% of molecules; among naive cells, under 1%.

The clonotype was recovered from a human donor in good health. Some libraries in this study had Jurkat cell RNA spiked in. V and J are TRBV7-9 and TRBJ2-3, with D possibly TRBD2 on 5 matching bases. Sequences were obtained from naive CD8+ T cells from blood, with Jurkat cell RNA spiked in. The subset is: FACS-sorted CD8+CD4-CCR7+CD45RA+ naive T cells. CDR3 sequence reads: CASSPRAGSQLATDTQYF. Written as DNA, the CDR3 is TGTGCCAGCAGCCCGCGGGCGGGTAGCCAACTTGCCACAGATACGCAGTATTTT.